This TCR beta chain was identified during a study of cytomegalovirus exposure and HLA in healthy donors (dated 2017 in TCRdb). A note on the overall study: An earlier analysis of fewer than 750 of the donors reported 276 Gb of sequence data and 117 million unique TCR beta sequences obtained from about 170 million T cells. About 330 gigabases of sequencing data and roughly 81 million unique TCR sequences made up an early release that covered nearly 650 HLA-typed donors. Of the roughly 390 genotyped donors, less than 90% were placed in the genetic ancestry cluster associated with self-reported Caucasian donors. The aim of the study was to test whether cataloging public T cell receptors could identify signatures of past pathogen exposure. Using immunosequencing, the study profiled T cell repertoires from about 650 subjects and related those repertoires to cytomegalovirus serostatus. Along with the approximately 620-subject first cohort, a separate validation cohort of over a hundred different subjects was used. High-throughput TCR immunosequencing, statistical association of individual TCRs with disease status, and machine learning were combined to predict cytomegalovirus infection status. In a later analysis, previously published TCR beta repertoires from roughly 710 donors were re-analyzed and high-resolution HLA genotyping was added so that TCR occurrence patterns could be studied. The later analysis used no new phenotypic data to find candidate immune exposures, relying instead on TCR beta sequences and their occurrence across donors. An earlier analysis of 587 of the donors applied high-throughput TCR beta sequencing to assess whether each TCR beta V gene segment acted as functional or pseudogenic. Donor age, sex, ethnicity and CMV serostatus were compiled alongside the repertoire data. A later genetic analysis took genome-wide SNP genotypes for about three fifths of the 666 donors and used that subset as a discovery cohort. Every repertoire in the discovery cohort had been generated on one and the same sequencing platform. Class I and class II HLA loci were covered by the typing at four-digit resolution. The number of donors typed differed by locus, with roughly 629-640 for A, B, C, DRB1 and DQB1, around 500 for DQA1, 606 for DPA1, and roughly 450 for DPB1. Several DR-DQ haplotypes were handled as single units for association and clustering because linkage in the cohort was strong. Among 398 genotyped donors of the cohort, an average of approximately 250,000 unique TCR beta nucleotide sequences were sequenced per donor, roughly a sixth of them non-productive. What the research found in general, with its limitations: The only immune exposure information available for the cohort was CMV serostatus. In this cohort, only TCR beta chains were sequenced, and detectable features were limited by the absence of alpha or paired-chain data. A later genetic analysis reported fewer N-insertions in productive TCRs among donors in an Asian-associated ancestry cluster than the roughly 650-donor mean. A few of the identified cytomegalovirus-associated TCR beta chains were confirmed in vitro to be specific for cytomegalovirus antigens. Specific HLA alleles were associated with 15,000 to 20,000 TCR beta sequences at a false discovery rate of 0.05 in a later analysis. When HLA alleles, especially DR and DQ, strongly co-occurred, attributing TCR associations to individual alleles was difficult. A later genetic analysis associated a missense DCLRE1C variant with V-gene and J-gene trimming of TCR beta chains, and an independent cohort replicated the association. A further reported finding was that TCR beta sequences accurately predicted the HLA-A and HLA-B alleles for most subjects in the first cohort. Correlated functional status among segregating V segments might reflect linkage disequilibrium, but an unknown experimental factor could not be ruled out. While some public TCRs were present in many individuals, most TCR sequences turned up only very rarely across donors. According to a later analysis, most CMV-associated TCR beta chains appeared to be HLA-restricted, and the HLA associations seemed to be driven largely by CMV exposure. The study listed 164 TCR beta chains as associated with cytomegalovirus. Because HLA typing was missing for some donors at each locus, association tests included only the typed subset. The authors suggested that the approach could potentially be generalized to other disease states and immunological phenotypes. Because counts were too low, some 17 rarely observed V segments, including chromosome 9 orphons, were left out of the earlier analysis of about 500 of the donors. A later analysis found that TCR association rates varied across HLA loci, with DRB1 alleles showing the most associated TCRs and HLA-C alleles the fewest. The presence/absence analyses assumed that sequencing depth was roughly uniform across donors, and that assumption may not be true. A group of highly shared sequence variants was considered likely to be a technical artifact of the sequencing pipeline. In both the original and validation cohorts, the classifier was reported to diagnose cytomegalovirus status with high specificity and sensitivity. In an earlier analysis of fewer than 700 of the donors, most TCR beta V segments appeared in productive rearrangements about 87% or about 30% of the time, broadly matching IMGT annotations. In a later analysis, HLA-associated TCR beta chains showed more clonal expansion and lower generation probabilities than non-associated chains that were equally common. According to a later analysis, parvovirus B19, influenza, CMV and Epstein-Barr virus appeared linked to several top co-occurrence clusters.

Receptor libraries were prepared by the immunoSEQ multiplex PCR assay. For the multiplex PCR, a mixture combining 60 forward primers for TCR Vbeta segments and 13 reverse primers for TCR Jbeta segments was used. Amplification of the CDR3 region of rearranged TCR beta genes was performed with a multiplex PCR assay on genomic DNA. Amplified TCR beta libraries were sequenced as 87-base-pair reads on the Illumina HiSeq System. The original pipeline was this. Across the 666 repertoires, a later analysis counted roughly 77 million unique TCR beta chains, approximately 10 million of which were shared by at least two donors. A nearest-neighbor algorithm error-corrected the raw reads and collapsed the reads into unique sequences, merging closely related sequences to remove PCR and sequencing errors. V, D and J gene segments were assigned by aligning CDR3 sequences to IMGT reference sequences. For a sequence to be retained, a match of at least six nucleotides to both a V gene segment and a J gene segment was required. Rearrangements were classified as productive when the CDR3 lacked stop codons and remained in frame with V and J, and all other rearrangements were classified as non-productive. Following IMGT convention, CDR3 was defined as the stretch from the second conserved V-encoded cysteine to the conserved J-encoded phenylalanine. In an earlier analysis of more than 550 of the donors, sequences lacking an unambiguous match to a single V gene segment were excluded. In an earlier analysis of several hundred of the donors, V segments were called functional above 56.7% productive rearrangements and were called segregating when the between-donor standard deviation exceeded 5%. To diagnose cytomegalovirus status from the catalog of TCR beta chain sequences, a statistical classification framework was built. In a later analysis, V and J genes were assigned by comparing TCR nucleotide sequences against IMGT/GENE-DB human TR gene sequences. The TCRdist pipeline was used in a later analysis to assign CDR3 sequences and most-parsimonious VDJ recombination scenarios. In a later analysis, every TCR beta chain was defined by the combination of its CDR3 amino acid sequence and its V-gene family, and reads without a unique V-gene family were dropped. As a way to deal with suspected cross-contamination and a sequencing artifact, a later analysis dropped hundreds of nucleotide sequences that were highly shared and had low generation probability. In a later analysis, a clonal expansion index for each public chain was calculated from normalized within-repertoire ranks of inferred template counts. In a later analysis, generation probabilities were computed using a VDJ recombination model fitted to out-of-frame rearrangements, and the results were checked against IGoR. In a later analysis, hypergeometric tests were used to score TCR-TCR, TCR-HLA and TCR-CMV co-occurrence, with a repertoire-size bias correction applied to TCR pairs. To estimate false discovery rates, a later analysis permuted the HLA or CMV assignments 20 times. In a later analysis, co-occurring TCRs were grouped with DBSCAN, and TCRdist sequence similarity was added when clustering was performed within HLA-allele-positive subsets. Co-occurrence clustering excluded repertoires with fewer than 30,000 or more than 120,000 public chains, plus five with anomalous nucleotide sharing. Sourced from immuneACCESS, this table was stored by TCRdb with only in-frame sequences that have V and J called. A share of the clones is absent; for the studies checked, an unresolved V gene accounts for under half, and the remainder has no known explanation. D and trimming were read from the DNA, whereas the V and J calls and clone size are those reported in that table. Recorded for this sample are approximately 170,000 clones; approximately 81% of them occurred a single time. 1% of the sample rests with the top ten.

In total, just over 650 healthy bone marrow donors made up the cohort. At the time of sampling, all cohort members were nominally healthy, though unrecorded immune exposures were likely present. The donor tested CMV seronegative, placing the donor among the 352 seronegative members of the cohort. A peripheral blood sample was provided by each donor, and peripheral blood mononuclear cells were used for TCR beta sequencing. The Qiagen DNeasy Blood Extraction Kit was used to extract genomic DNA from the blood cell samples. Concerning this clone: Its antigen is unknown. Qualities for individual bases were not recorded, and no much larger clone is one base off.

The receptor's source is a boy aged 2 to 10 in good health and CMV-seronegative. Input material: PBMCs.

The nucleotide sequence reads TGTGCCAGCAGCCTTAGCGGGAGTCTTACCGGGGAGCTGTTTTTT. The translation is CASSLSGSLTGELFF. The rearrangement combines TRBV5-4 with TRBJ2-2, and 9 bases in between align with TRBD2. Via the germline V gene (reference sequence), CDR1 is SGHNT and CDR2 YYREEE. Taken from cysteine to phenylalanine, the CDR3 has 15 residues. Of the read, only the CDR3 DNA is kept; its 45 bases are in frame from base 1. At the junction V is shortened by 4 bases and J by 5 bases; bases outside the gene matches: 6.